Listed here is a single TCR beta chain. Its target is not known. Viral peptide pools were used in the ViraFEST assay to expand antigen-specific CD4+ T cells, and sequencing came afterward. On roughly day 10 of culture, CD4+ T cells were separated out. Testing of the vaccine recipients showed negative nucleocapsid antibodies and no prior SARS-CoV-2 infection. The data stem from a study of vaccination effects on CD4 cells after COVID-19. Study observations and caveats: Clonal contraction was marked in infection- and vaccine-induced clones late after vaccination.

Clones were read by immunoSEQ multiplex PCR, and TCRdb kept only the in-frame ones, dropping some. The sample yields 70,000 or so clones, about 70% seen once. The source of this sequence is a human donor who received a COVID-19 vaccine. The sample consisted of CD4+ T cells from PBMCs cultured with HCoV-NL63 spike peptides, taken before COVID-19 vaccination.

For the CDR3, the DNA is TGCGCCAGCAGCCAAGATAGGATTGCGGGAGCGATCACCGGGGAGCTGTTTTTT. Encoded protein: CASSQDRIAGAITGELFF. J is TRBJ2-2 and V is TRBV4-1; 7 bases are a match to TRBD2. This CDR3 has 18 residues. Trimming cost V 0 bases and J 4 bases; bases outside gene matches: 11. Germline CDR1 is MGHRA and CDR2 is YSYEKL.